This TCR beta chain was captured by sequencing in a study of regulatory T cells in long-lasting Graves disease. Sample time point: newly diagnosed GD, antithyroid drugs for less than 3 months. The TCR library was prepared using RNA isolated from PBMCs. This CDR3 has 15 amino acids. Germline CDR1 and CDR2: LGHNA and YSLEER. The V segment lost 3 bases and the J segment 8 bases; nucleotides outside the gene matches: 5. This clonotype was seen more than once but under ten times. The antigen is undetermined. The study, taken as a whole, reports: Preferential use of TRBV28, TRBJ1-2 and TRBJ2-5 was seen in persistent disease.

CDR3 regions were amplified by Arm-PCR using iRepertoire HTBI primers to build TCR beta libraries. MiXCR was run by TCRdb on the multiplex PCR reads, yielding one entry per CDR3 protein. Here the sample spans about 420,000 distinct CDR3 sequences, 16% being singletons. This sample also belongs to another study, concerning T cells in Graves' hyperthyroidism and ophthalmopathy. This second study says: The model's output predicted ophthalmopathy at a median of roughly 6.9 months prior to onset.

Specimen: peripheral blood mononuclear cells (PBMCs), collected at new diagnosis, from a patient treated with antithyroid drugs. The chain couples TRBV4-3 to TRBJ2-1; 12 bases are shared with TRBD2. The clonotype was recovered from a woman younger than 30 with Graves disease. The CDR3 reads CASSQTSGRVYEQFF. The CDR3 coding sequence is TGCGCCAGCAGCCAGACTAGCGGGAGAGTCTATGAGCAGTTCTTC.